These 19 T cell receptor beta chains came from one sample sequenced in a study of immune evolution from preneoplasia to lung adenocarcinoma. Assay used: immunoSEQ multiplex PCR; TCRdb lists only in-frame clones, some missing. The profile shows under 4,500 clones, roughly four fifths of them singletons. The sample comprised FFPE minimally invasive lung adenocarcinoma tissue. The receptor set was obtained from a person in their sixties with lung adenocarcinoma.

The chain couples TRBV7-2 to TRBJ1-2, with D possibly matching TRBD1 (5 bases). The length of the CDR3 is 13 residues. Trimming stripped 5 bases from V and 7 bases from J, with 14 bases between. The germline V gene has CDR1 SGHTA and CDR2 FQGNSA. Here the CDR3 DNA reads TGTGCCAGCAGCCAGGGCAGGGAGCGTGGCTACACCTTC. It specifies CASSQGRERGYTF.

This rearrangement joins TRBV11-3 to TRBJ1-2; D not certain. This CDR3 spans 14 amino acids. Per germline, CDR1 SGHNT and CDR2 YENEEA. Trimming removed 1 base at V and 4 bases at J, with 10 bases between. CDR3 amino acids: CASSLGGVSYGYTF. The CDR3 nucleotides are TGTGCCAGCAGCTTAGGGGGAGTCTCCTATGGCTACACCTTC.

The V and J genes are TRBV9 and TRBJ1-6; the D gene is possibly TRBD1 (5 bases). Between the trimmed V and J ends, which lost 0 bases and 7 bases, there was a span of 8 bases. CDR1 and CDR2 (germline): SGDLS, YYNGEE. CDR3 size: 14 residues. This CDR3 reads CASSVAQGNSPLHF. The CDR3 DNA follows: TGTGCCAGCAGCGTAGCCCAGGGAAATTCACCCCTCCACTTT.

The chain carries TRBV7-8 and TRBJ2-1; the match to TRBD1 covers 9 bases. From germline, CDR1 is SGHVS and CDR2 FQNEAQ. V dropped 5 bases and J dropped 5; count of bases not matched to a gene: 4. The CDR3 is 14 amino acids. DNA for the CDR3: TGTGCCAGCAGCCCCGGGACAGGGAACAATGAGCAGTTCTTC. Translating it yields CASSPGTGNNEQFF.

This chain's CDR3 is CASSTRQGSGELFF. DNA of the CDR3: TGTGCCAGCAGCACGAGACAGGGCTCCGGGGAGCTGTTTTTT. The V call is TRBV21-1, the J call TRBJ2-2; the D call of TRBD1 is as the table states it, not checked on the DNA. TRBV21-1 is deemed a pseudogene. The CDR3 has 14 residues.

This chain connects TRBV14 to TRBJ2-3; 10 bases map to TRBD2. After removal of 2 bases from V and 6 bases from J, the junction contained 5 bases not matched to a gene. The CDR3 contains 15 residues. Per germline, CDR1 SGHDN and CDR2 FVKESK. CDR3 in amino acids: CASSQLAGEVDTQYF. CDR3 coding DNA: TGTGCCAGCAGCCAACTAGCGGGAGAGGTTGATACGCAGTATTTT.

This clone showed up just a few times. J is TRBJ2-5 and V is TRBV4-1, with D unclear. CDR1 is MGHRA and CDR2 is YSYEKL in the germline V gene. The CDR3 is 15 amino acids. Trimming removed 2 bases at V and 4 bases at J, with 14 bases between. CDR3 protein: CASSQRDVLTETQYF. In DNA form, the CDR3 reads TGCGCCAGCAGCCAAAGGGATGTGCTTACAGAGACCCAGTACTTC.

This rearrangement joins TRBV6-1 to TRBJ1-5; D remains unclear. The CDR3 extends over 15 amino acids. V was cut by 1 base and J by 3 bases, with 10 bases left in between. Germline values: CDR1 MNHNS, CDR2 SASEGT. The DNA for the CDR3 is TGTGCCAGCAGTGAAGTATGGGATGCCAATCAGCCCCAGCATTTT. Translation gives CASSEVWDANQPQHF.

This clone was observed a few times. The J gene is TRBJ2-1, the V gene TRBV29-1; TRBD2 agrees at 7 bases. Germline V gene data show CDR1 as SQVTM and CDR2 as ANQGSEA. The CDR3 length is 16 residues. The ends lost 1 base at V and 7 bases at J; junction bases unmatched: 13. Here the CDR3 DNA reads TGCAGCGTTGAAGGGGGGGGAGGGCGGTCTCAGAATGAGCAGTTCTTC. Amino acids: CSVEGGGGRSQNEQFF.

V usage is TRBV18 and J usage is TRBJ1-3; D call uncertain. The CDR3 extends over 16 amino acids. The V end lost 5 bases, the J end lost 4 bases, and 18 bases lay between the germline ends. Germline V gives CDR1 KGHSH, CDR2 LQKENI. CDR3 bases: TGTGCCAGCTCAACTGGATCCCCGGGAACCGGAAACACCATATATTTT. As protein: CASSTGSPGTGNTIYF.

The V and J genes are TRBV5-8 and TRBJ2-3; 13 nucleotides match TRBD2. CDR3 length equals 15 residues. Germline values: CDR1 SGHTS, CDR2 YDEGEE. Trimming took 3 bases from V and 7 from J; bases not matched to a gene: 5. CDR3 in amino acids: CASSWTSGSSNTQYF. DNA for the CDR3: TGTGCCAGCAGCTGGACTAGCGGGAGTTCGAATACGCAGTATTTT.

This clone was seen a handful of times. The chain links TRBV29-1 to TRBJ2-1; TRBD1 agrees at 7 bases. With 4 bases clipped from V and 6 bases from J, the junction kept 6 bases outside the gene matches. This CDR3 has 13 amino acids. Germline-derived CDR1 and CDR2 are SQVTM and ANQGSEA. CDR3 bases: TGCAGCGTTGGGACAGGAACCCGCAATGAGCAGTTCTTC. Protein sequence: CSVGTGTRNEQFF.

This chain uses TRBV28 with TRBJ2-2; D uncertain. The V and J ends lost 6 bases and 4 bases respectively, with 6 bases between them. CDR3 length: 12 amino acids. Looked up from germline, CDR1 is MDHEN and CDR2 is SYDVKM. The CDR3 DNA sequence: TGTGCCAGCAGCCTTGGCACCGGGGAGCTGTTTTTT. Translation gives CASSLGTGELFF.

The gene calls are TRBV28 and TRBJ1-4, with a tentative D call TRBD1 (5 bases). The CDR3 contains 17 residues. V was trimmed by 6 bases and J by 0 bases, leaving 17 bases between them. Germline values: CDR1 MDHEN, CDR2 SYDVKM. The chain's CDR3 is CASRRDSRVATNEKLFF. The DNA for the CDR3 is TGTGCCAGCAGACGGGACTCCCGAGTGGCAACTAATGAAAAACTGTTTTTT.

CDR3 sequence: CASSMSDYGYTF. CDR3 nucleotide sequence: TGTGCCAGTAGTATGAGTGACTATGGCTACACCTTC. The chain joins TRBV19 to TRBJ1-2; D is ambiguous. The CDR3 loop spans 12 amino acids. Germline CDR1 and CDR2: LNHDA and SQIVND (reference sequence). The germline V and J ends were trimmed by 3 bases and 3 bases, with 5 bases remaining between them.

The CDR3 DNA follows: TGTGCCAGTAGTATAGGTTGGCGGGCGAGCTCCTACGAGCAGTACTTC. Translated, it gives CASSIGWRASSYEQYF. This sequence joins TRBV19 and TRBJ2-7, with D perhaps TRBD2 (5 bases). The germline gives CDR1 LNHDA, CDR2 SQIVND (reference sequence). This CDR3 spans 16 amino acids. Deletions cut 1 base from V and 0 bases from J, with 13 bases between.

This chain connects TRBV30 to TRBJ2-1, with 10 bases matching TRBD2. Germline V gene sequence: CDR1 GTSNPN, CDR2 SVGIG (reference sequence). The CDR3 runs to 13 residues. Germline trimming cut 2 bases from V and 7 bases from J; bases unmatched to any gene: 2. The CDR3 here is CAWSSTSGNEQFF. CDR3 coding DNA: TGTGCCTGGAGTTCGACTAGCGGGAATGAGCAGTTCTTC.

The chain carries TRBV2 and TRBJ2-2; D is unclear. From germline, CDR1 is SNHLY and CDR2 FYNNEI. V was pared by 0 bases and J by 4 bases, with 3 bases between. CDR3 length: 13 residues. CDR3 sequence (DNA): TGTGCCAGCAGTGAAGCGGGCACCGGGGAGCTGTTTTTT. Translation: CASSEAGTGELFF.

V gene TRBV7-8 combines with J gene TRBJ2-7; 9 bases are shared with TRBD1. This CDR3 contains 15 residues. CDR1 and CDR2 (germline): SGHVS, FQNEAQ. V was pared by 4 bases and J by 5 bases, with 9 bases of the junction left unmatched. The CDR3 DNA reads as TGTGCCAGCAGCTACCCGACAGGGGGATTGGACGAGCAGTACTTC. It yields the protein CASSYPTGGLDEQYF.